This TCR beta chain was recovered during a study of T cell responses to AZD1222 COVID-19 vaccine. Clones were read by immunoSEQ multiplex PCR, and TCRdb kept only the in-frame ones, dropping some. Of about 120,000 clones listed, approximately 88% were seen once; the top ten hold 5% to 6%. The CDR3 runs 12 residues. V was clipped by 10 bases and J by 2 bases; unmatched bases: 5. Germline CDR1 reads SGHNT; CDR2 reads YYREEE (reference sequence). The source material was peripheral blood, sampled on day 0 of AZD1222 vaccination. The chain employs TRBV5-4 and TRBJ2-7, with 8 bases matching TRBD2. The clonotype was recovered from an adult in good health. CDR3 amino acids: CAPPGGAYEQYF. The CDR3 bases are TGTGCCCCCCCGGGGGGGGCCTACGAGCAGTACTTC.